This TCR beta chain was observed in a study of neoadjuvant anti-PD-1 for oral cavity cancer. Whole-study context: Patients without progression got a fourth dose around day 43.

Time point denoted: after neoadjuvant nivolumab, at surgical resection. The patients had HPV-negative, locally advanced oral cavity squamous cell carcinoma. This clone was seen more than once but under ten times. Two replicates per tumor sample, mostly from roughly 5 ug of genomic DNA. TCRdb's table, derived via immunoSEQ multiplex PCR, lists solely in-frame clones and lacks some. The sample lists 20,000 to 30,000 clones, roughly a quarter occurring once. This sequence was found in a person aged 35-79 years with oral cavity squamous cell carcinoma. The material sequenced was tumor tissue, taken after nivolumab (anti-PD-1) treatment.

The CDR3 region has the DNA TGTGCCTGGAGTCCAGAGGCAGATACGCAGTATTTT. Its translation is CAWSPEADTQYF. V is TRBV30 and J is TRBJ2-3; D uncertain. CDR1 and CDR2 (germline): GTSNPN, SVGIG (reference sequence). The CDR3 totals 12 residues. Trimming left V 2 bases short and J 4 bases short, with 7 bases between.